What follows are 10 T cell receptor beta chains derived from one specimen sequenced in a study of blood T cell repertoires in COVID-19. Repertoires were generated with immunoSEQ multiplex PCR, while TCRdb's copy carries only in-frame clones and drops some. The data contain some 380,000 clones, approximately 89% of them singletons. Sequenced material: PBMCs or T cells enriched from blood (not recorded which). The receptors shown here come from a man aged 25 to 40 who had recovered from COVID-19.

The CDR3 bases are TGTGCCAGCAGTCGACCTGGGGGGGGCCGAGAGACCCAGTACTTC. Encoded protein: CASSRPGGGRETQYF. The chain carries TRBV6-2 or TRBV6-3 and TRBJ2-5; the D gene is possibly TRBD2 (7 bases). The CDR3 is 15 amino acids. V lost 5 bases and J 4 bases, leaving 17 bases between the germline ends. Germline V CDR1 and CDR2: MNHEY, SVGEGT.

This chain links TRBV6-5 with TRBJ2-7; TRBD1 matches at 7 bases. CDR1 and CDR2 from the germline V gene are MNHEY and SVGAGI. Losses at the gene ends were 3 bases for V and 2 bases for J; bases not matched to a gene: 10. CDR3 size: 16 residues. The CDR3 protein is CASSYPRQGGTYEQYF. The CDR3 DNA reads TGTGCCAGCAGTTATCCGAGACAGGGTGGGACCTACGAGCAGTACTTC.

The chain recombines TRBV6-5 with TRBJ1-2; D is possibly TRBD1 (6 bases). The germline gives CDR1 MNHEY, CDR2 SVGAGI. This CDR3 has 13 amino acids. Trimming cost V 6 bases and J 6 bases, with 14 bases left between them. The CDR3 DNA reads as TGTGCCAGCAGACAGGGCCAAGAGCATGGCTACACCTTC. Protein product: CASRQGQEHGYTF.

The chain combines TRBV27 with TRBJ1-6; D uncertain. This CDR3 has 18 amino acids. Germline V gives CDR1 MNHEY, CDR2 SMNVEV (reference sequence). V was shortened by 5 bases and J by 10 bases, with 27 bases between the two germline ends. CDR3 amino acids: CASSRLLIPDTVRSPLHF. CDR3 bases: TGTGCCAGCAGTCGCCTCCTAATCCCAGACACGGTGAGATCACCCCTCCACTTT.

The chain couples TRBV27 to TRBJ1-2; possibly TRBD1 for D (6 bases). Between the trimmed V and J ends, which lost 5 bases and 8 bases, there was a span of 15 bases. Germline CDR1 is MNHEY and CDR2 is SMNVEV (reference sequence). The CDR3 consists of 13 residues. The chain's CDR3 is CASSHGTLRGYTF. The CDR3 DNA reads TGTGCCAGCAGTCACGGGACATTGAGAGGCTACACCTTC.

The rearrangement joins TRBV4-1 to TRBJ2-2; TRBD2 matches 7 bases. The V and J ends lost 1 base and 3 bases, in that order; junction bases with no gene match: 8. This CDR3 spans 17 amino acids. Per germline, CDR1 MGHRA and CDR2 YSYEKL. The CDR3 here is CASSQVAGDGDTGELFF. DNA of the CDR3: TGCGCCAGCAGCCAAGTGGCGGGGGATGGGGACACCGGGGAGCTGTTTTTT.

The CDR3 sequence is CASTGTGPMNTEAFF. As DNA, the CDR3 is TGCGCCAGTACCGGGACAGGCCCCATGAACACTGAAGCTTTCTTT. J is TRBJ1-1 and V is TRBV5-1, with 8 bases lining up with TRBD1. The CDR3 has 15 residues. Germline V gene data show CDR1 as SGHRS and CDR2 as YFSETQ. The V and J ends lost 8 bases and 0 bases, in that order; junction bases with no gene match: 9.

This rearrangement joins TRBV7-9 to TRBJ1-1; TRBD1 might be the D (5 bases). Germline V gives CDR1 SEHNR, CDR2 FQNEAQ (reference sequence). The length of the CDR3 is 15 residues. V lost 8 bases to trimming and J lost 4 bases, with 20 bases between them. Written as DNA, the CDR3 is TGTGCCAGCCTCAGACCCCAGGGAGGACTCACTGAAGCTTTCTTT. Translation gives CASLRPQGGLTEAFF.

The V and J genes are TRBV7-2 and TRBJ2-1; D unresolved. Germline values: CDR1 SGHTA, CDR2 FQGNSA. This CDR3 has 15 residues. V shed 5 bases and J shed 0 bases, with 11 bases lying between them. DNA for the CDR3: TGTGCCAGCAGCCCCTTACGGAGCTCCTACAATGAGCAGTTCTTC. It encodes CASSPLRSSYNEQFF.

The genes are TRBV7-9 and TRBJ2-5, with D perhaps TRBD1 (7 bases). The CDR3 loop spans 15 amino acids. V lost 1 base and J lost 5, with 14 bases in between. Germline CDR1 and CDR2: SEHNR and FQNEAQ (reference sequence). The DNA of the CDR3 is TGTGCCAGCAGCTTAGGGCAGGGGGGATTGGAGACCCAGTACTTC. This encodes CASSLGQGGLETQYF.